A selection of T cell receptor beta chains follows, all from one sample in a study of CD8 T cells in ankylosing spondylitis. Via MiXCR, TCRdb re-called the 5' RACE reads, giving one row per CDR3 protein. The data show some 400,000 distinct CDR3 sequences, approximately 20% seen once. The sample comprised blood, either unsorted or a sorted T cell fraction (not recorded which). Source of these receptors: a male donor with ankylosing spondylitis. Both conserved end residues are part of each CDR3. A D gene is named only where the DNA matches it firmly. Clone size is stated in some rows and not others, as once, few, many or a class when expanded.

>TRBJ2-3|.|TRBV7-8|.
CASSRMLRLLLSTDTQYF
TGTGCCAGCAGCCGGATGCTACGGCTGTTACTTAGCACAGATACGCAGTATTTT
>TRBJ1-1|few|TRBV12-3/TRBV12-4|.
CASSPRLVTEAFF
TGTGCCAGCAGTCCACGACTGGTCACTGAAGCTTTCTTT
>TRBJ1-4|.|TRBV12-3/TRBV12-4|TRBD1
CASRPTGEKLFF
TGTGCCAGCAGGCCGACAGGGGAAAAACTGTTTTTT
>TRBJ2-7|.|TRBV20-1|TRBD2
CSAANRPGGPQEQYF
TGCAGTGCTGCTAACCGCCCGGGAGGGCCTCAAGAGCAGTACTTC
>TRBJ1-5|.|TRBV5-1|.
CASSIGTDNNQPQHF
TGCGCCAGCAGCATCGGGACGGACAACAATCAGCCCCAGCATTTT
>TRBJ2-5|few|TRBV29-1|.
CSVARAQETQYF
TGCAGCGTCGCACGAGCGCAAGAGACCCAGTACTTC
>TRBJ2-1|.|TRBV20-1|TRBD2
CSARVPASGNSEQFF
TGCAGTGCTAGAGTCCCAGCTAGCGGTAATTCTGAGCAGTTCTTC
>TRBJ2-3|few|TRBV10-3|TRBD1
CAISGDRANPSTDTQYF
TGTGCCATCAGTGGGGACAGGGCGAATCCTAGCACAGATACGCAGTATTTT
>TRBJ2-1|.|TRBV6-1|TRBD1
CASRDTGGSYNEQFF
TGTGCCAGCAGGGACACAGGGGGCTCCTACAATGAGCAGTTCTTC
>TRBJ1-3|.|TRBV19|.
CAAGRGDGNTIYF
TGTGCCGCAGGAAGAGGGGATGGAAACACCATATATTTT
>TRBJ1-2|.|TRBV20-1|.
CSAPGTTSGYTF
TGCAGTGCCCCCGGGACGACTAGCGGCTACACCTTC
>TRBJ2-7|few|TRBV20-1|TRBD2
CSAAGLAGVAYEQYF
TGCAGTGCTGCGGGACTAGCGGGGGTTGCCTACGAGCAGTACTTC
>TRBJ2-2|few|TRBV4-1|TRBD1
CASSQDRTGVTGELFF
TGCGCCAGCAGCCAAGATAGGACAGGGGTGACCGGGGAGCTGTTTTTT
>TRBJ2-2|.|TRBV2|.
CASNRRGRDTGELFF
TGTGCCAGCAATAGGAGGGGCAGAGACACCGGGGAGCTGTTTTTT
>TRBJ2-1|.|TRBV7-3|.
CASSPTALFPYNEQFF
TGTGCCAGCAGCCCCACGGCCCTCTTCCCCTACAATGAGCAGTTCTTC
>TRBJ2-3|.|TRBV28|.
CASWGRSSDTQYF
TGTGCCAGCTGGGGTCGCAGCTCTGATACGCAGTATTTT
>TRBJ2-1|.|TRBV7-6|.
CASSLVASANEQFF
TGTGCCAGCAGCTTAGTGGCTAGCGCTAATGAGCAGTTCTTC
>TRBJ2-1|few|TRBV28|TRBD2
CASSETSGRAGGDEQFF
TGTGCCAGCAGCGAAACTAGCGGGAGGGCCGGTGGCGATGAGCAGTTCTTC
>TRBJ2-2|few|TRBV18|.
CASSPARGEHRELFF
TGTGCCAGCTCACCCGCTCGCGGAGAACACCGGGAGCTGTTTTTT
>TRBJ1-2|few|TRBV18|.
CASSSERTGNYGYTF
TGTGCCAGCTCATCCGAGAGGACGGGGAACTATGGCTACACCTTC
>TRBJ2-3|.|TRBV21-1|.
CASSKGGTSGSADTQYF
TGTGCCAGCAGCAAAGGTGGGACTAGCGGGTCGGCAGATACGCAGTATTTT
>TRBJ1-1|.|TRBV5-8|TRBD1
CASSLGQGAIAEAFF
TGTGCCAGCAGCCTGGGACAGGGGGCCATTGCTGAAGCTTTCTTT
>TRBJ2-1|.|TRBV4-3|.
CASSQVTRGRYNEQFF
TGCGCCAGCAGCCAAGTGACTAGGGGAAGATACAATGAGCAGTTCTTC
>TRBJ1-5|few|TRBV20-1|TRBD1
CSAQGQGIVFDQPQHF
TGCAGTGCCCAAGGACAGGGCATAGTTTTTGATCAGCCCCAGCATTTT
>TRBJ2-2|many|TRBV7-2|.
CASRGVNTGELFF
TGTGCCAGCAGAGGGGTCAACACCGGGGAGCTGTTTTTT
>TRBJ2-3|few|TRBV6-2/TRBV6-3|TRBD2
CASSFRLAGGDTTSTDTQYF
TGTGCCAGCAGTTTCCGACTAGCGGGAGGAGATACCACTAGCACAGATACGCAGTATTTT
>TRBJ2-1|few|TRBV28|.
CASSFEVPFSYNEQFF
TGTGCCAGCAGTTTTGAGGTCCCCTTCTCCTACAATGAGCAGTTCTTC
>TRBJ1-5|.|TRBV10-3|.
CAISDPGGPNQPQHF
TGTGCCATCAGTGACCCCGGCGGGCCGAATCAGCCCCAGCATTTT
>TRBJ2-2|.|TRBV19|.
CASSIRKSLMVAGELFF
TGTGCCAGTAGTATTCGTAAGAGCTTGATGGTGGCCGGGGAGCTGTTTTTT
>TRBJ2-3|few|TRBV7-9|TRBD2
CAKYKREPSTDTQYF
TGTGCCAAGTATAAGCGGGAACCCAGCACAGATACGCAGTATTTT
>TRBJ2-1|.|TRBV4-2|TRBD2
CASSQGSSGQYNEQFF
TGTGCCAGCAGCCAAGGAAGTAGCGGGCAATACAATGAGCAGTTCTTC
>TRBJ1-4|.|TRBV6-1|.
CASSRQALSNEKLFF
TGTGCCAGCAGTCGACAGGCGCTCAGTAATGAAAAACTGTTTTTT
>TRBJ2-1|few|TRBV7-3|.
CASSPQTGRDNEQFF
TGTGCCAGCAGCCCACAGACTGGACGGGACAATGAGCAGTTCTTC
>TRBJ1-1|many|TRBV12-3/TRBV12-4|.
CASSLWGPNTEAFF
TGTGCCAGCAGTTTGTGGGGCCCGAACACTGAAGCTTTCTTT
>TRBJ2-5|few|TRBV7-9|.
CASSPTTALGTQYF
TGTGCCAGCAGCCCGACGACGGCTCTGGGGACCCAGTACTTC
>TRBJ2-5|few|TRBV3-1|.
CASSQNIGQETQYF
TGTGCCAGCAGCCAAAATATCGGCCAAGAGACCCAGTACTTC
>TRBJ2-2|.|TRBV4-1|TRBD2
CASSRTRNTGELFF
TGCGCCAGCAGCCGGACTAGAAACACCGGGGAGCTGTTTTTT
>TRBJ2-1|few|TRBV25-1|TRBD1
CASSDQGTGILGNEQFF
TGTGCCAGCAGTGACCAAGGGACAGGGATCTTAGGAAATGAGCAGTTCTTC
>TRBJ2-5|few|TRBV29-1|.
CSVGYGVQETQYF
TGCAGCGTTGGATACGGCGTCCAAGAGACCCAGTACTTC
>TRBJ1-1|few|TRBV11-3|.
CASSRRAIMNTEAFF
TGTGCCAGCAGCCGGCGGGCCATCATGAACACTGAAGCTTTCTTT
>TRBJ2-7|.|TRBV18|.
CASSPLDYEQYF
TGTGCCAGCTCACCGTTGGATTACGAGCAGTACTTC